This T cell receptor beta chain derives from a study of blood T cells in healthy people across ages. Study observations and caveats: Expanded clonotype shifts may have been confounded, as the donors had an unknown CMV status. Relative to aged donors, long-lived donors carried more naive CD4+ cells and displayed higher diversity.

With a J-beta primer mix and a sample-barcoded 5' primer, a second PCR ran roughly 6 to 11 cycles. TCRdb re-called the 5' RACE reads with MiXCR, one entry per CDR3 protein. The table records hundreds of thousands of distinct CDR3 sequences, around 30% of them present only once. This clonotype was found a few times. The antigen remains undetermined. The donors, all healthy, were Caucasians living in Russia, aged roughly 6 to 100. RNA extraction gave at least 5 micrograms of total RNA per sample. The sample was blood. The source of this sequence is a woman older than 75 in good health.

The CDR3 DNA is TGCGCCAGCAGCTTGGGACCAGGGGGCTTGAATCAGCCCCAGCATTTT. This sequence encodes CASSLGPGGLNQPQHF. V usage is TRBV5-1 and J usage is TRBJ1-5, with TRBD1 matching 8 bases. The CDR3 has 16 residues. Trimming took 0 bases from V and 4 from J; bases not matched to a gene: 6. Germline lookup yields CDR1 SGHRS and CDR2 YFSETQ.